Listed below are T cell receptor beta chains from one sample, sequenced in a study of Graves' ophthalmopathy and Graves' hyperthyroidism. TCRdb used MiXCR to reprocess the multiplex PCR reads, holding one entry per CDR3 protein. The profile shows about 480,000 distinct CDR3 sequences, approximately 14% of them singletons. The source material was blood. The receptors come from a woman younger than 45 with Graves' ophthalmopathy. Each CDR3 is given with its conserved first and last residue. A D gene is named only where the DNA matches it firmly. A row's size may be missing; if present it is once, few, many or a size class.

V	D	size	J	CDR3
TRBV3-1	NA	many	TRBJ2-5	CASSPRTHSETQYF
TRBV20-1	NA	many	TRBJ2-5	CSARNGDANFQETQYF
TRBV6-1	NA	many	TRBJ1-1	CASSDSGLWNTEAFF
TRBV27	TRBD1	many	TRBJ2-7	CASSLFGQGYEQYF
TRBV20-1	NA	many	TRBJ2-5	CSPYAAGVAQYF
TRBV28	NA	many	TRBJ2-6	CASSSGQFSGANVLTF
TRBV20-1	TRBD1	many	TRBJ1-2	CSASRTGDDGYTF
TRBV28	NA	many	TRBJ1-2	CASSFQVYGYTF
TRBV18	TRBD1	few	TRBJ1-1	CASSPTSDRVGVF
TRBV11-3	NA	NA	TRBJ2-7	CASSPGLGPREQYF
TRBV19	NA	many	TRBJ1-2	CASSAPYGYTF
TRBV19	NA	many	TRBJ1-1	CASSIYLGGDTEAFF
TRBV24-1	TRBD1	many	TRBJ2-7	CATSDPQAGGGEQYF
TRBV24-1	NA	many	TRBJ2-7	CATSDRGRTYEQYF
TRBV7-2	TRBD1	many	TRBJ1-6	CASSLSGTGLTSPLHF
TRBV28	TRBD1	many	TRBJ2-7	CASSLYRGSYEQYF
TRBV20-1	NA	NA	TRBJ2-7	CSAREAAAYEQYF
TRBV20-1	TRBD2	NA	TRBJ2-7	CSARNPRLAGGGEQYF
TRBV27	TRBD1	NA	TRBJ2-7	CASTSKGAVYEQYF
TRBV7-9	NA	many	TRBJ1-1	CASSLSDTNTEAFF
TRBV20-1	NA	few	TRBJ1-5	CSAARVRNQPQHF
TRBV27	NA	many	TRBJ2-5	CASRPAVLREETQYF
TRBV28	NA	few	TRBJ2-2	CASTPPHPGELFF
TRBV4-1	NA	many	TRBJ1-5	CASSPLTVKNQPQHF
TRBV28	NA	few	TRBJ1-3	CASSLVRLSSFHTGNTIYF
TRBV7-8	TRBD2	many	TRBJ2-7	CASSLPQREGSYEQYF
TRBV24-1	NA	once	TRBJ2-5	CATEQGESQYF
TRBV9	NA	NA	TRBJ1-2	CASSVGKENYGYTF
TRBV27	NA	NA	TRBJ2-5	CASSSQWESETQYF